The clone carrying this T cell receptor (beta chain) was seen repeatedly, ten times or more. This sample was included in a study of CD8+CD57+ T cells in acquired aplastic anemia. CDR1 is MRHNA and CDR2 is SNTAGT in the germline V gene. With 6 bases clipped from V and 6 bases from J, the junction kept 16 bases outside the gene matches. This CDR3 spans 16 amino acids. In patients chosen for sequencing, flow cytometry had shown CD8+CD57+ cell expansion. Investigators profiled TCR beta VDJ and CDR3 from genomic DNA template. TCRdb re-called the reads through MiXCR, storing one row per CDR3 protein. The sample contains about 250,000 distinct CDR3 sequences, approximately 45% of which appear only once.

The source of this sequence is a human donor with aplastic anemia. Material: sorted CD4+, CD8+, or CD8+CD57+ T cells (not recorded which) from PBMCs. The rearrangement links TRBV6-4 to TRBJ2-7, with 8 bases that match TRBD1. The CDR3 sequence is CASRTPGQANLAEQYV. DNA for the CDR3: TGTGCCAGCAGGACACCGGGACAGGCGAACCTGGCCGAGCAGTACGTC.